The clone carrying this TCR beta chain was seen only once. This sample is drawn from a study of shared clonotypes between healthy human individuals. Profiled with immunoSEQ multiplex PCR; TCRdb holds only in-frame clones, not every one. The sample has about 1,900,000 clones; over 85% are singletons. Naive CD8 cells comprised CD45RO-negative, CCR7-positively selected cells, excluding terminally differentiated effector memory CD45RA+ cells. Donors were healthy HIV-negative adults without recently reported acute infections or vaccinations. The V gene lost 3 bases and the J gene lost 3 bases, with 16 bases spanning the gap. The CDR3 has 16 amino acids. Germline V gene data show CDR1 as MNHEY and CDR2 as SMNVEV (reference sequence).

The V call is TRBV27, the J call TRBJ2-3, with D perhaps matching TRBD2 (6 bases). This clonotype originated in a man younger than 35 in good health. Material: naive CD8+ T cells sorted from blood. The CDR3 loop reads CASSFGPGAQTDTQYF. In DNA, the CDR3 is TGTGCCAGCAGTTTTGGTCCGGGAGCGCAGACAGATACGCAGTATTTT.